This T cell receptor beta chain was recorded in a study of early T cells in non-severe SARS-CoV-2 infection. On the study more broadly: Sequenced bulk RNA came from whole blood that was unsorted, and chains were unpaired. Points from the study as a whole: VDJdb matching favored anti-spike CD8 responses, missing private and CD4 specificities.

In the case of this clonotype: Its antigen is as yet unknown.

The protocol attached unique molecular identifiers to individual cDNA molecules. TCRdb itself ran the 5' RACE reads through MiXCR, one entry per CDR3 protein. The sample yields about 60,000 distinct CDR3 sequences, approximately 11% seen once. This clonotype was obtained from an adult who was a healthcare worker with PCR-confirmed SARS-CoV-2 infection or an uninfected control (not recorded which). Input material: whole blood.

The CDR3 here is CAIHERGGYTF. CDR3 coding DNA: TGTGCCATCCACGAAAGGGGTGGCTACACCTTC. This sequence joins TRBV30 and TRBJ1-2, with a possible D match to TRBD1 (5 bases). V was shortened by 8 bases and J by 7 bases, with 14 bases between the two germline ends. The CDR3 runs to 11 residues. Germline V gives CDR1 GTSNPN, CDR2 SVGIG (reference sequence).